The 23 T cell receptor beta chains below come from one sample, sequenced in a study of T cell changes during pregnancy in multiple sclerosis. TCRdb's table, derived via immunoSEQ multiplex PCR, lists solely in-frame clones and lacks some. The sample contains 45,000 to 55,000 clones, 85% to 95% of which appear only once. The sample was CD4+ T cells from peripheral blood mononuclear cells, taken in the second trimester of pregnancy. Receptors originate from a female donor in good health, enrolled as a control in a pregnancy study.

The rearrangement uses TRBV28 and TRBJ2-7, with a tentative D call TRBD1 (7 bases). The CDR3 has 16 amino acids. Germline CDR1 and CDR2: MDHEN and SYDVKM. The V and J ends lost 8 bases and 7 bases respectively, with 27 bases between them. The CDR3 loop reads CASDSLSGQGVREQYF. CDR3 nucleotide sequence: TGTGCCAGCGACTCTCTAAGCGGGCAGGGGGTTCGGGAGCAGTACTTC.

This clone was counted a few times. The chain employs TRBV28 and TRBJ1-3; TRBD1 agrees at 7 bases. CDR1 and CDR2 from the germline V gene are MDHEN and SYDVKM. V dropped 6 bases and J dropped 3; count of bases not matched to a gene: 5. The CDR3 has 14 residues. CDR3 nucleotide sequence: TGTGCCAGCAGGGAGGGGGCATATGGAAACACCATATATTTT. Translation gives CASREGAYGNTIYF.

V is TRBV30 and J is TRBJ2-7; 10 bases match TRBD1. Trimming removed 2 bases from V and 6 bases from J; junction bases left unmatched: 13. This CDR3 comprises 16 residues. Germline V gene data show CDR1 as GTSNPN and CDR2 as SVGIG (reference sequence). The CDR3 loop is CAWSIPSRDRGREQYF. CDR3 DNA: TGTGCCTGGAGTATCCCATCCCGGGACAGGGGACGCGAGCAGTACTTC.

The chain is built from TRBV5-4 and TRBJ2-1, with 11 bases that match TRBD2. Germline CDR1 and CDR2: SGHNT and YYREEE (reference sequence). The CDR3 sequence is 15 residues long. V dropped 4 bases and J dropped 7; count of bases not matched to a gene: 7. The CDR3 sequence: CASSPTSGSGNEQFF. Here the CDR3 DNA reads TGTGCCAGCAGCCCAACTAGCGGGAGTGGAAATGAGCAGTTCTTC. Drawing the rest from reference TRBV5-4 and TRBJ2-1, the complete variable domain is ETGVTQSPTHLIKTRGQQVTLRCSSQSGHNTVSWYQQALGQGPQFIFQYYREEENGRGNFPPRFSGLQFPNYSSELNVNALELDDSALYLCASSPTSGSGNEQFFGPGTRLTVL.

V and J are TRBV4-3 and TRBJ1-3; D is perhaps TRBD1 (5 bases). Deletions cut 3 bases from V and 0 bases from J, with 9 bases between. Per germline, CDR1 LGHNA and CDR2 YSLEER. The CDR3 runs 15 residues. In nucleotides, the CDR3 is TGCGCCAGCAGCCAGGGACTTAACTCTGGAAACACCATATATTTT. This sequence encodes CASSQGLNSGNTIYF.

The genes are TRBV7-9 and TRBJ2-3; 11 nucleotides align to TRBD2. V lost 1 base to trimming and J lost 5 bases; unmatched junction nucleotides: 8. Per germline, CDR1 SEHNR and CDR2 FQNEAQ (reference sequence). The CDR3 is made up of 17 amino acids. Written as DNA, the CDR3 is TGTGCCAGCAGCTTAGGAGGTAGCGGGAGGGCCCAAGATACGCAGTATTTT. Translated, it gives CASSLGGSGRAQDTQYF.

The chain links TRBV5-1 to TRBJ2-3; 9 bases fit TRBD2. The CDR3 spans 15 residues. Per the germline V gene, CDR1 is SGHRS and CDR2 is YFSETQ. V was clipped by 7 bases and J by 7 bases; unmatched bases: 13. The CDR3 sequence: CASGGRAGGPYTQYF. Written as DNA, the CDR3 is TGCGCCAGCGGGGGCCGAGCGGGAGGCCCATATACGCAGTATTTT.

This chain uses TRBV27 with TRBJ2-1, with 12 nucleotides matching TRBD2. J lost 4 bases, V lost 4 bases, and 8 bases had no gene match. The germline V gene has CDR1 MNHEY and CDR2 SMNVEV (reference sequence). The CDR3 spans 17 residues. In DNA, the CDR3 is TGTGCCAGCAGTTCTTCCGGGACTAGCGGGCATTACAATGAGCAGTTCTTC. Its translation: CASSSSGTSGHYNEQFF.

The chain is built from TRBV18 and TRBJ2-7; 11 nucleotides align to TRBD2. Losses at the gene ends were 2 bases for V and 6 bases for J; bases not matched to a gene: 6. The CDR3 contains 15 residues. Per germline, CDR1 KGHSH and CDR2 LQKENI. For the CDR3, the DNA is TGTGCCAGCTCACCAAAACTAGCGGGAGACCGCGAGCAGTACTTC. This codes for CASSPKLAGDREQYF.

This clone was picked up one time. The V call is TRBV9, the J call TRBJ2-1, with 7 positions matching TRBD2. Germline V gives CDR1 SGDLS, CDR2 YYNGEE. This CDR3 has 14 residues. V shed 1 base and J 3 bases; nucleotides not matched to a gene: 1. Here the CDR3 DNA reads TGTGCCAGCAGCGTAAGCGGGAACTACAATGAGCAGTTCTTC. Amino acids: CASSVSGNYNEQFF.

The chain has TRBV19 and TRBJ2-7; 10 nucleotides align to TRBD1. Germline CDR1 reads LNHDA; CDR2 reads SQIVND (reference sequence). Germline trimming cut 6 bases from V and 6 bases from J; bases unmatched to any gene: 5. The CDR3 totals 13 residues. The CDR3, as DNA: TGTGCCAGTAGGGGACAGGGGCCATCCGAGCAGTACTTC. Its translation is CASRGQGPSEQYF.

This chain joins TRBV28 and TRBJ1-4; 7 bases match TRBD1. This CDR3 has 16 residues. From germline, CDR1 is MDHEN and CDR2 SYDVKM. Losses at the gene ends were 4 bases for V and 8 bases for J; bases not matched to a gene: 13. CDR3 sequence: CASSSTSRGEMEKLFF. In nucleotides, the CDR3 is TGTGCCAGCAGTTCCACCTCCAGGGGGGAAATGGAAAAACTGTTTTTT.

V usage is TRBV9 and J usage is TRBJ2-1; D is possibly TRBD2 (5 bases). CDR1 is SGDLS and CDR2 is YYNGEE in the germline V gene. Trimming stripped 0 bases from V and 4 bases from J, with 8 bases between. CDR3 size: 14 residues. CDR3 sequence reads: CASSVVGNYNEQFF. The CDR3 nucleotides read TGTGCCAGCAGCGTAGTCGGGAATTACAATGAGCAGTTCTTC.

This chain links TRBV4-1 with TRBJ2-7, with TRBD1 matching over 10 bases. Trimming at V came to 1 base and at J to 6 bases, leaving 15 bases not matched to a gene. CDR1 is MGHRA and CDR2 is YSYEKL in the germline V gene. The CDR3 extends over 18 amino acids. The CDR3 sequence is CASSQGTGQGNPPFEQYF. CDR3 bases: TGCGCCAGCAGCCAAGGAACGGGACAGGGGAACCCTCCTTTCGAGCAGTACTTC.

The chain links TRBV5-1 to TRBJ2-3; TRBD1 is a possible D gene (5 bases). The V gene lost 0 bases and the J gene lost 4 bases, with 9 bases spanning the gap. Germline CDR1 SGHRS, CDR2 YFSETQ. The CDR3 spans 14 residues. CDR3 nucleotide sequence: TGCGCCAGCAGCTTGGCCCCAGGGTCAGATACGCAGTATTTT. It specifies CASSLAPGSDTQYF.

The rearrangement links TRBV7-6 to TRBJ1-2; D gene ambiguous. The CDR3 is 13 amino acids. Trimming stripped 3 bases from V and 6 bases from J, with 11 bases between. The germline CDR1 and CDR2 sequences are SGHVS and FNYEAQ. In DNA, the CDR3 is TGTGCCAGCAGCTTGGCTGGGGAGGATGGCTACACCTTC. Its protein product is CASSLAGEDGYTF.

A single count supports this clone. The chain joins TRBV5-1 to TRBJ2-1; TRBD2 might be the D (6 bases). Trimming took off 4 bases at V and 2 bases at J, with 16 bases between the two ends. CDR1 is SGHRS, CDR2 YFSETQ, per germline. The CDR3 contains 16 residues. CDR3 loop: CASSASGAGPYNEQFF. In DNA, the CDR3 is TGCGCCAGCAGCGCCAGCGGAGCGGGCCCCTACAATGAGCAGTTCTTC.

The V gene is TRBV10-2, the J gene TRBJ2-1; the D is unclear. This CDR3 has 11 amino acids. CDR1 is WSHSY, CDR2 SAAADI, per germline. V shed 1 base and J shed 11 bases, with 6 bases lying between them. The CDR3 coding sequence is TGCGCCAGCAGTGAGTGGCGGCAGCAGTTCTTC. Its protein product is CASSEWRQQFF.

The chain joins TRBV19 to TRBJ2-7; a weak D match, TRBD1 (6 bases). With 6 bases removed from V and 6 bases from J, the gap between germline ends came to 9 bases. Germline assignment: CDR1 LNHDA and CDR2 SQIVND (reference sequence). The CDR3 sequence is 11 residues long. The CDR3 DNA reads as TGTGCCAGTAGACAGGGTAGCGAGCAGTACTTC. This sequence encodes CASRQGSEQYF.

The V call is TRBV10-3, the J call TRBJ1-3; TRBD1 is a possible D gene (6 bases). With 0 bases removed from V and 0 bases from J, the gap between germline ends came to 12 bases. CDR3 length equals 17 residues. The germline V gene has CDR1 ENHRY and CDR2 SYGVKD. CDR3 sequence (DNA): TGTGCCATCAGTGAGTCGGGAGGGGGGCCCTCTGGAAACACCATATATTTT. This codes for CAISESGGGPSGNTIYF.

This rearrangement joins TRBV7-6 to TRBJ1-6; a weak D match, TRBD1 (5 bases). This CDR3 comprises 15 residues. With 0 bases removed from V and 9 bases from J, the gap between germline ends came to 12 bases. Germline V gene sequence: CDR1 SGHVS, CDR2 FNYEAQ. CDR3 coding DNA: TGTGCCAGCAGCTTAGCTCCAGTGGGGCCTTCACCCCTCCACTTT. Protein product: CASSLAPVGPSPLHF.

The V gene is TRBV7-9, the J gene TRBJ1-1, with 9 nucleotides matching TRBD1. With V trimmed by 9 bases and J by 2 bases, 4 bases remained unmatched. Germline V CDR1 and CDR2: SEHNR, FQNEAQ (reference sequence). The CDR3 sequence is 13 residues long. The CDR3 reads CASQQGANTEAFF. CDR3 coding DNA: TGTGCCAGTCAACAGGGGGCAAACACTGAAGCTTTCTTT.

The genes are TRBV28 and TRBJ1-5; 10 nucleotides agree with TRBD1. The CDR3 extends over 14 amino acids. With 6 bases clipped from V and 7 bases from J, the junction kept 6 bases outside the gene matches. CDR1 and CDR2 (germline): MDHEN, SYDVKM. This chain's CDR3 is CASRSGTGVQPQHF. The CDR3 bases are TGTGCCAGCAGATCCGGGACAGGGGTACAGCCCCAGCATTTT. Based on the CDR3 plus reference TRBV28 and TRBJ1-5, the full variable domain is DVKVTQSSRYLVKRTGEKVFLECVQDMDHENMFWYRQDPGLGLRLIYFSYDVKMKEKGDIPEGYSVSREKKERFSLILESASTNQTSMYLCASRSGTGVQPQHFGDGTRLSIL.